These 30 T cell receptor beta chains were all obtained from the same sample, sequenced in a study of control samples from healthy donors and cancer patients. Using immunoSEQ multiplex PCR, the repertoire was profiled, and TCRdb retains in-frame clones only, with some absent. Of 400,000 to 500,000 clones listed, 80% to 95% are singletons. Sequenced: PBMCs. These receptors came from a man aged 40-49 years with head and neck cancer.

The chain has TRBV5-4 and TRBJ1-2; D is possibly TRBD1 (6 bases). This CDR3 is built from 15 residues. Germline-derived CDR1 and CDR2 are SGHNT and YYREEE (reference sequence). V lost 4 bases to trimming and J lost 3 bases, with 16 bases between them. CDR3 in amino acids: CASSVKQGVDYGYTF. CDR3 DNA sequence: TGTGCCAGCAGCGTAAAACAGGGAGTCGACTATGGCTACACCTTC. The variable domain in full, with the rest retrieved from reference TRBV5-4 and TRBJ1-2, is ETGVTQSPTHLIKTRGQQVTLRCSSQSGHNTVSWYQQALGQGPQFIFQYYREEENGRGNFPPRFSGLQFPNYSSELNVNALELDDSALYLCASSVKQGVDYGYTFGSGTRLTVV.

CDR3 in amino acids: CASSEARAGLGYGYTF. CDR3 coding DNA: TGTGCCAGCAGTGAAGCGCGGGCAGGGCTGGGCTATGGCTACACCTTC. The gene calls are TRBV6-1 and TRBJ1-2; D may be TRBD1 (5 bases). Germline CDR1 and CDR2: MNHNS and SASEGT. Trimming took off 0 bases at V and 4 bases at J, with 15 bases between the two ends. The CDR3 runs to 16 residues.

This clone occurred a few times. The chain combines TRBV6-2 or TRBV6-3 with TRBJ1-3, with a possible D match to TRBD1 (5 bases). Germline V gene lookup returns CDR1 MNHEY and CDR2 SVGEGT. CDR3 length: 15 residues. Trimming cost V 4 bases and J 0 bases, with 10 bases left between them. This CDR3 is CASSFDSHSGNTIYF. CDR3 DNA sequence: TGTGCCAGCAGTTTCGACAGCCACTCTGGAAACACCATATATTTT.

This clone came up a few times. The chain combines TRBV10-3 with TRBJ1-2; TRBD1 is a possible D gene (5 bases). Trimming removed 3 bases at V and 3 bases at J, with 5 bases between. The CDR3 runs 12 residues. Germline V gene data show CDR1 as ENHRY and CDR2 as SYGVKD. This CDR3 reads CAISEQDYGYTF. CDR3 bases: TGTGCCATCAGTGAACAGGACTATGGCTACACCTTC.

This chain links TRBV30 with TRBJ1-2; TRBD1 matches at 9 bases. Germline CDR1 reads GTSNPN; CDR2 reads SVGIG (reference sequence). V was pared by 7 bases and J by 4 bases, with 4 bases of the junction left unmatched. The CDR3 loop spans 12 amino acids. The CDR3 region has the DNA TGTGCCTCGGGACAGGGAGCCTATGGCTACACCTTC. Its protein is CASGQGAYGYTF. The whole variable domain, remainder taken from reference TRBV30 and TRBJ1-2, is SQTIHQWPATLVQPVGSPLSLECTVEGTSNPNLYWYRQAAGRGLQLLFYSVGIGQISSEVPQNLSASRPQDRQFILSSKKLLLSDSGFYLCASGQGAYGYTFGSGTRLTVV.

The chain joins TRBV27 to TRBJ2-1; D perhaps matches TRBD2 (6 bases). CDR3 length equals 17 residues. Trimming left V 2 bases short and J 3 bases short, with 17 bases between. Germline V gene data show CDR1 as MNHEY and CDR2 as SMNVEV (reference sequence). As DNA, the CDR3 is TGTGCCAGCAGTTTACTAATTAGCGGATACATCTACAATGAGCAGTTCTTC. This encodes CASSLLISGYIYNEQFF.

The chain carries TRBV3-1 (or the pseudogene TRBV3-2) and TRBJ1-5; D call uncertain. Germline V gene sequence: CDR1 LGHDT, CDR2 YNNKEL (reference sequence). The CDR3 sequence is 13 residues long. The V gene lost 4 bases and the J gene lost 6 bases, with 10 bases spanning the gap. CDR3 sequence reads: CASSPYPGQPQHF. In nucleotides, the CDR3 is TGTGCCAGCAGCCCTTATCCGGGTCAGCCCCAGCATTTT.

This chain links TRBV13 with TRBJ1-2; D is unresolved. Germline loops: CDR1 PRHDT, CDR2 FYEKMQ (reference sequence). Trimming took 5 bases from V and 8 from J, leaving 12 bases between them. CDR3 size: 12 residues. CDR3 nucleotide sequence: TGTGCCAGCAGCCCCCCGAGCGTCGGCTACACCTTC. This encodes CASSPPSVGYTF.

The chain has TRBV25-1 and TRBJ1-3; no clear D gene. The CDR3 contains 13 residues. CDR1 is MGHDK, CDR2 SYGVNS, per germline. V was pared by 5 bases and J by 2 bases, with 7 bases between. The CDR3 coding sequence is TGTGCCAGCAGTCGGGCGGCTGGAAACACCATATATTTT. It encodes CASSRAAGNTIYF.

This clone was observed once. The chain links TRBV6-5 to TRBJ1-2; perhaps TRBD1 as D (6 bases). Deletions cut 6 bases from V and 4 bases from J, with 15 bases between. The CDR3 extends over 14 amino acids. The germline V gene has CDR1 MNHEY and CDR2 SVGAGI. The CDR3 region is CASSVGQLGYGYTF. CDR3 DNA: TGTGCCAGCAGCGTCGGACAGTTAGGCTATGGCTACACCTTC.

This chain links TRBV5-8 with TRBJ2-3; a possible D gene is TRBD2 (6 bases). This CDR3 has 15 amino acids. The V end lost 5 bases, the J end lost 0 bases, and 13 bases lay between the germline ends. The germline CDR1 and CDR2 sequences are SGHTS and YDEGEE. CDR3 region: CASRLAVQSTDTQYF. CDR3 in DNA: TGTGCCAGCAGGTTAGCGGTTCAAAGCACAGATACGCAGTATTTT.

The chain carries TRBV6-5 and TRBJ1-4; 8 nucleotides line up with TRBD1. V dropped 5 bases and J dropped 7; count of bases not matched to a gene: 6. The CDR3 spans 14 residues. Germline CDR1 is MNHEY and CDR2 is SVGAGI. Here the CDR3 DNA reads TGTGCCAGCAGTCCCACGACAGGGGCTGAAAAACTGTTTTTT. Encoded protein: CASSPTTGAEKLFF.

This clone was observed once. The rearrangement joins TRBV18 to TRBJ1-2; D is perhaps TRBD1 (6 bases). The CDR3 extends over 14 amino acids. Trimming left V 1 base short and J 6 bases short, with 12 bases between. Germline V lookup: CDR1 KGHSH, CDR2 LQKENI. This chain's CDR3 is CASSPLQGKDGYTF. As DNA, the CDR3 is TGTGCCAGCTCACCACTCCAGGGGAAGGATGGCTACACCTTC.

This chain's CDR3 is CASSQGARQPQHF. The DNA for the CDR3 is TGTGCCAGCAGCCAGGGGGCGCGTCAGCCCCAGCATTTT. The chain has TRBV5-6 and TRBJ1-5; TRBD1 aligns across 8 bases. CDR3 size: 13 residues. Germline trimming cut 4 bases from V and 6 bases from J; bases unmatched to any gene: 3. Germline CDR1 SGHDT, CDR2 YYEEEE.

The CDR3 reads CAWSASPGNGIQYF. In nucleotides, the CDR3 is TGTGCCTGGAGTGCCTCCCCAGGGAACGGCATTCAGTACTTC. The rearrangement uses TRBV30 and TRBJ2-4, with D possibly matching TRBD1 (5 bases). Trimming cost V 1 base and J 9 bases, with 16 bases left between them. The CDR3 consists of 14 residues. From germline, CDR1 is GTSNPN and CDR2 SVGIG (reference sequence). The entire variable domain, with the rest obtained from reference TRBV30 and TRBJ2-4, is as follows: SQTIHQWPATLVQPVGSPLSLECTVEGTSNPNLYWYRQAAGRGLQLLFYSVGIGQISSEVPQNLSASRPQDRQFILSSKKLLLSDSGFYLCAWSASPGNGIQYFGAGTRLSVL.

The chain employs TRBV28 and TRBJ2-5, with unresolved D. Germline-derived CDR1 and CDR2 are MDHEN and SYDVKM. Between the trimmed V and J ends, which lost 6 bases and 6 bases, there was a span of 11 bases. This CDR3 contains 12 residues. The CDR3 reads CASSETYKTQYF. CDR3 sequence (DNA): TGTGCCAGCAGCGAAACCTATAAGACCCAGTACTTC.

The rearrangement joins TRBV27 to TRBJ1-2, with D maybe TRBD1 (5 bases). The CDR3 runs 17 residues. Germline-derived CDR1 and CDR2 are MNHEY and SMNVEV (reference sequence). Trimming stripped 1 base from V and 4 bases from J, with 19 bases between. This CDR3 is CASSLFARASGGYGYTF. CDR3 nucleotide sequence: TGTGCCAGCAGTTTATTTGCACGTGCCTCGGGGGGCTATGGCTACACCTTC.

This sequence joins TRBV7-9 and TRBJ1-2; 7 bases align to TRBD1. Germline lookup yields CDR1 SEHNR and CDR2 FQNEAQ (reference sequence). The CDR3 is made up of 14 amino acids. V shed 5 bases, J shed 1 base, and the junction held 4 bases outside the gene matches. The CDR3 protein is CASSPDRNNYGYTF. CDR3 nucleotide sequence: TGTGCCAGCAGCCCGGACAGGAATAACTATGGCTACACCTTC. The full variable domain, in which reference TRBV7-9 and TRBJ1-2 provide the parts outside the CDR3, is DTGVSQNPRHKITKRGQNVTFRCDPISEHNRLYWYRQTLGQGPEFLTYFQNEAQLEKSRLLSDRFSAERPKGSFSTLEIQRTEQGDSAMYLCASSPDRNNYGYTFGSGTRLTVV.

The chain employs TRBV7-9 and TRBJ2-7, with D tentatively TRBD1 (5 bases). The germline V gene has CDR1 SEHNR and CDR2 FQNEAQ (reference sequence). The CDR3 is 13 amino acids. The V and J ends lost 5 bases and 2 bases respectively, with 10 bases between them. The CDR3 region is CASSPSTAYEQYF. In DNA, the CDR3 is TGTGCCAGCAGCCCGTCGACAGCCTACGAGCAGTACTTC.

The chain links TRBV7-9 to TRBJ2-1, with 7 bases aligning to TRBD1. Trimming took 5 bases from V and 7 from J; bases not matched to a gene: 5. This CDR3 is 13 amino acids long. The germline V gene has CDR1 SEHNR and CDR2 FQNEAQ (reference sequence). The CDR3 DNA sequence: TGTGCCAGCAGCATACTGACAGGGAATGAGCAGTTCTTC. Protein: CASSILTGNEQFF.

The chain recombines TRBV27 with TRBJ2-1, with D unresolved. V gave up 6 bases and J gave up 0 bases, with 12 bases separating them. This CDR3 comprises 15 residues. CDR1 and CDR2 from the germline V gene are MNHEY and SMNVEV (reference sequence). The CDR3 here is CASREWGSSYNEQFF. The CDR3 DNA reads TGTGCCAGCAGGGAGTGGGGTAGCTCCTACAATGAGCAGTTCTTC.

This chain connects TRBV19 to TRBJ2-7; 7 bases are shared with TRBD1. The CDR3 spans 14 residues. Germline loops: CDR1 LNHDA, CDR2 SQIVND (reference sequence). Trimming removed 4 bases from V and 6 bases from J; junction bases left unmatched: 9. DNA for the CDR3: TGTGCCAGTAGTAAAAGGGACAGAAGGAGCGAGCAGTACTTC. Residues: CASSKRDRRSEQYF.

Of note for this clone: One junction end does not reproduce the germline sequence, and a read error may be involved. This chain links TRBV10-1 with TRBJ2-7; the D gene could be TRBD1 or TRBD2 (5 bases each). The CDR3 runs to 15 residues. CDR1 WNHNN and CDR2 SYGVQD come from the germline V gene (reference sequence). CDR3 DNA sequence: TGCGCCAGCAGCGAGTCCCCCCGGGACCCGTACGAGCAGTACTTC. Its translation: CASSESPRDPYEQYF.

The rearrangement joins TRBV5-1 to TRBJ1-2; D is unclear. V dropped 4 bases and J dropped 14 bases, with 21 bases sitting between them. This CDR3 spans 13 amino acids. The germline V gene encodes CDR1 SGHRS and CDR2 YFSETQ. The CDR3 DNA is TGCGCCAGCAGCCCCCTCCAGGCCGTTCGCTCAACCTTC. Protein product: CASSPLQAVRSTF.

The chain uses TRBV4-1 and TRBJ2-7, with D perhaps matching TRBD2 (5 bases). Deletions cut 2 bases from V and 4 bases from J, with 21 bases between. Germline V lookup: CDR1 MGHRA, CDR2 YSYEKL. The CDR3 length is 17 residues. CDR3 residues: CASSQHEGQRTEYEQYF. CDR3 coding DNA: TGCGCCAGCAGCCAACATGAGGGTCAGAGGACTGAATACGAGCAGTACTTC.

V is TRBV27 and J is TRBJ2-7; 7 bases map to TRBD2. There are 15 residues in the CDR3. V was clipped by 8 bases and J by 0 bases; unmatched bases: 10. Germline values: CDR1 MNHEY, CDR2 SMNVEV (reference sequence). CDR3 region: CASSPGGSPSYEQYF. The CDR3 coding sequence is TGTGCCAGCTCCCCCGGGGGGTCCCCCTCCTACGAGCAGTACTTC.

The CDR3 DNA reads TGTGCCAGCAGCCAAGAAAGCCGGGACAGGGGAGGGAAACTGTTTTTT. It is translated as CASSQESRDRGGKLFF. V usage is TRBV3-1 (or the pseudogene TRBV3-2) and J usage is TRBJ1-4, with TRBD1 matching 10 bases. In germline, CDR1 is LGHDT, CDR2 YNNKEL (reference sequence). Trimming removed 0 bases from V and 11 bases from J; junction bases left unmatched: 9. The length of the CDR3 is 16 residues.

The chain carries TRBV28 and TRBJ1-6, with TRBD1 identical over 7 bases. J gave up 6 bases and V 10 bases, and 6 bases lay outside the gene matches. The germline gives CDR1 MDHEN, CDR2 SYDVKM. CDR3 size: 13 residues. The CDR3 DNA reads TGTGCCATCAACAGGGGTCCTAATTCACCCCTCCACTTT. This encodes CAINRGPNSPLHF. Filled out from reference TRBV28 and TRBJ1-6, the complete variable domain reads DVKVTQSSRYLVKRTGEKVFLECVQDMDHENMFWYRQDPGLGLRLIYFSYDVKMKEKGDIPEGYSVSREKKERFSLILESASTNQTSMYLCAINRGPNSPLHFGNGTRLTVT.

In DNA form, the CDR3 reads TGCGCCAGCAGTTCAAACGGGCTTTCCTACAATGAGCAGTTCTTC. Translating gives CASSSNGLSYNEQFF. The chain employs TRBV5-1 and TRBJ2-1; D not resolved. Germline V gene data show CDR1 as SGHRS and CDR2 as YFSETQ. The CDR3 is 15 residues long. V was clipped by 5 bases and J by 1 base, with 13 bases between them.

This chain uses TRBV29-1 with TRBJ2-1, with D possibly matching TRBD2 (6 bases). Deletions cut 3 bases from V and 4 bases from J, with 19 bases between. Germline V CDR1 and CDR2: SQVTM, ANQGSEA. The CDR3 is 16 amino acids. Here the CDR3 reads CSVDYSGRPLYNEQFF. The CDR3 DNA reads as TGCAGCGTTGATTACAGCGGGCGTCCTCTGTACAATGAGCAGTTCTTC.